The present T cell receptor (beta chain) was sequenced within a study of cytomegalovirus exposure and HLA in healthy donors. As for the study in general: Inside one of the first data releases sat around 85 million unique TCRs taken from HLA-typed donors.

Study findings and constraints: Across donors, most TCRs were seen rarely, yet some public ones were widespread. Presence/absence comparisons presumed near-even sequencing depth among donors. The authors enumerated over 150 TCR beta chains as linked to cytomegalovirus.

CDR1 LGHNA and CDR2 YNFKEQ come from the germline V gene. The V and J ends lost 3 bases and 4 bases, in that order; junction bases with no gene match: 2. The CDR3 has 15 residues. PCR employed 60 Vbeta and 13 Jbeta primers. The method was immunoSEQ multiplex PCR; TCRdb's version includes in-frame clones alone and lacks a portion of them. The sample has 150,000 to 200,000 clones, 60% to 80% seen once. To note about this clone: The antigen is unknown.

J is TRBJ2-2 and V is TRBV4-2, with 10 bases identical to TRBD1. The clonotype was recovered from a man aged 50-60 years in good health and CMV-seropositive. The source material was PBMCs. CDR3 sequence reads: CASSHWTGGTGELFF. The CDR3 DNA is TGTGCCAGCAGCCACTGGACAGGGGGCACCGGGGAGCTGTTTTTT.